The present entry profiles one TCR beta chain with its context. These data come from a study of blood T cell repertoires in COVID-19. Study information: The study drew acute and convalescent COVID-19 samples from the United States, Italy and Spain. From T cells, B-cell-depleted T cells, or PBMCs came the material, which was cDNA or gDNA.

Trimming removed 4 bases from V and 1 base from J, with 9 bases in between. The CDR3 has 13 residues. CDR1 and CDR2 from the germline V gene are SGHRS and YFSETQ. As processed by the authors: Reference gene primer amplification yielded estimated nucleated cell counts. Clones were sequenced by immunoSEQ multiplex PCR, and TCRdb holds only the in-frame ones, with some missing. That table supplies the V and J calls and clone size; D and trimming were determined from the DNA. The sample has over 110,000 clones, about 80% seen once; the top ten hold 3.5%. The sample taken for sequencing was peripheral blood. The chain carries TRBV5-1 and TRBJ2-7; the D gene is possibly TRBD1 (6 bases). The sequence came from a man in his sixties or seventies who had recovered from COVID-19. The CDR3 bases are TGCGCCAGCAGCACCGGACAGTCCTACGAGCAGTACTTC. This sequence encodes CASSTGQSYEQYF.